Listed below are T cell receptor beta chains from one sample, sequenced in a study of T cells in Graves' hyperthyroidism and ophthalmopathy. TCRdb re-analysed the multiplex PCR reads in MiXCR, keeping a single row per CDR3 protein. The sample holds some 490,000 distinct CDR3 sequences, roughly 15% seen once. The sequenced sample consisted of blood. The receptor set was obtained from a young woman with Graves' ophthalmopathy. Both conserved end residues are part of each CDR3. A D gene is named only where the DNA matches it firmly. The size field is filled for only some rows; it gives once, few, many or a size class.

CDR3 DNA: TGTGCCAGCAGTAGGGGAGGGGCTATTACCTACGAGCAGTACTTC
CDR3 protein: CASSRGGAITYEQYF
J gene: TRBJ2-7
CDR3 length: 15
clone size: NA
D gene: TRBD2
V gene: TRBV28

CDR3 DNA: TGTGCCTCCCCGGGACATCACACAGATACGCAGTATTTT
CDR3 protein: CASPGHHTDTQYF
J gene: TRBJ2-3
CDR3 length: 13
clone size: many
D gene: NA
V gene: TRBV30

CDR3 DNA: TGTGCCACCAGTGATCCTACTAGCGGGAGCTACAATGAGCAGTTCTTC
CDR3 protein: CATSDPTSGSYNEQFF
J gene: TRBJ2-1
CDR3 length: 16
clone size: few
D gene: TRBD2
V gene: TRBV24-1

CDR3 DNA: TGTGCCAGTGACAGGGGGGTAAGGAGCACTGAAGCTTTCTTT
CDR3 protein: CASDRGVRSTEAFF
J gene: TRBJ1-1
CDR3 length: 14
clone size: few
D gene: TRBD1
V gene: TRBV19

CDR3 DNA: TGTGCCAGCAGCACGGCCGGGACGGCCTACGAGCAGTACTTC
CDR3 protein: CASSTAGTAYEQYF
J gene: TRBJ2-7
CDR3 length: 14
clone size: many
D gene: NA
V gene: TRBV7-8

CDR3 DNA: TGTGCCAGCAGTTCGACTAGCGGGAGAGGAACCGAGCAGTACTTC
CDR3 protein: CASSSTSGRGTEQYF
J gene: TRBJ2-7
CDR3 length: 15
clone size: NA
D gene: TRBD2
V gene: TRBV7-2

CDR3 DNA: TGTGCCAGCAGCCTTGACCTTGGCGGAGATACGCAGTATTTT
CDR3 protein: CASSLDLGGDTQYF
J gene: TRBJ2-3
CDR3 length: 14
clone size: many
D gene: NA
V gene: TRBV5-8

CDR3 DNA: TGTGCCATCAGCCCGGATCGGCACGGGGAGCTGTTTTTT
CDR3 protein: CAISPDRHGELFF
J gene: TRBJ2-2
CDR3 length: 13
clone size: few
D gene: NA
V gene: TRBV10-3

CDR3 DNA: TGCGCCAGCAGCTGGACAGGGGATTCTACGGATACGCAGTATTTT
CDR3 protein: CASSWTGDSTDTQYF
J gene: TRBJ2-3
CDR3 length: 15
clone size: NA
D gene: TRBD1
V gene: TRBV5-1

CDR3 DNA: TGTGCCAGCAGCTTCCATGGACTAGCGGGAGGTGTCGCCGGGGAGCTGTTTTTT
CDR3 protein: CASSFHGLAGGVAGELFF
J gene: TRBJ2-2
CDR3 length: 18
clone size: NA
D gene: TRBD2
V gene: TRBV7-3

CDR3 DNA: TGTCCTATTTTGGCGAACACCATATATTTT
CDR3 protein: CPILANTIYF
J gene: TRBJ1-3
CDR3 length: 10
clone size: many
D gene: NA
V gene: TRBV28

CDR3 DNA: TGTGCCAGCAGTTTGTCCAGGGTAAGGACTGAAGCTTTCTTT
CDR3 protein: CASSLSRVRTEAFF
J gene: TRBJ1-1
CDR3 length: 14
clone size: many
D gene: NA
V gene: TRBV27

CDR3 DNA: TGTGCCAGCAGAACGACAGGGCCCTACGAGCAGTACTTC
CDR3 protein: CASRTTGPYEQYF
J gene: TRBJ2-7
CDR3 length: 13
clone size: many
D gene: TRBD1
V gene: TRBV7-9

CDR3 DNA: TGCAGTGCTAATCGCGTACTAGCGGGCACCCAGAACACCGGGGAGCTGTTTTTT
CDR3 protein: CSANRVLAGTQNTGELFF
J gene: TRBJ2-2
CDR3 length: 18
clone size: many
D gene: TRBD2
V gene: TRBV20-1

CDR3 DNA: TGTGCCACCAGCAGGCAATTCCAGGGGGGGCAGCCCCAGCATTTT
CDR3 protein: CATSRQFQGGQPQHF
J gene: TRBJ1-5
CDR3 length: 15
clone size: few
D gene: TRBD1
V gene: TRBV15

CDR3 DNA: TGTGCCATCAGTGGGGGACGCATTCTAACGAACACCGGGGAGCTGTTTTTT
CDR3 protein: CAISGGRILTNTGELFF
J gene: TRBJ2-2
CDR3 length: 17
clone size: NA
D gene: NA
V gene: TRBV10-3

CDR3 DNA: TGCGCCAGCAGCTCAGGACAGGGGACGCGGTACAATGAGCAGTTCTTC
CDR3 protein: CASSSGQGTRYNEQFF
J gene: TRBJ2-1
CDR3 length: 16
clone size: many
D gene: TRBD1
V gene: TRBV5-1

CDR3 DNA: TGTGCCAGCAGTGAAGGGAGAACTGGGGAGCTGTTTTTT
CDR3 protein: CASSEGRTGELFF
J gene: TRBJ2-2
CDR3 length: 13
clone size: NA
D gene: NA
V gene: TRBV2